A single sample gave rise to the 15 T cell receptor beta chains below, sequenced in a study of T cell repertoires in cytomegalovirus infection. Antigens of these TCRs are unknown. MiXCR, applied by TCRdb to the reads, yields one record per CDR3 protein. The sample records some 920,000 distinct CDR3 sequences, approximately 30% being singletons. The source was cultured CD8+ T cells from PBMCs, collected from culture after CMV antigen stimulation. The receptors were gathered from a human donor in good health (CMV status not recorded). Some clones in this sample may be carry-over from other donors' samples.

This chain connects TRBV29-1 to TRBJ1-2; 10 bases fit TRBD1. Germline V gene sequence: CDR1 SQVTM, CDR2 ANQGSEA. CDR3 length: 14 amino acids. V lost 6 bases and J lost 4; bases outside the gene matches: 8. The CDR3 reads CSVLGGQGVYGYTF. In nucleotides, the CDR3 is TGCAGCGTACTTGGCGGACAGGGGGTCTATGGCTACACCTTC.

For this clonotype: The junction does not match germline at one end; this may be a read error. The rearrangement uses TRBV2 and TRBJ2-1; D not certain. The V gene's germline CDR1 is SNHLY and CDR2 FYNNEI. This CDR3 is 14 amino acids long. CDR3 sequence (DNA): TGTGCCGGCAGTGTGGCATTCTCCTACAATGAGCAGTTCTTC. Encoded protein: CAGSVAFSYNEQFF.

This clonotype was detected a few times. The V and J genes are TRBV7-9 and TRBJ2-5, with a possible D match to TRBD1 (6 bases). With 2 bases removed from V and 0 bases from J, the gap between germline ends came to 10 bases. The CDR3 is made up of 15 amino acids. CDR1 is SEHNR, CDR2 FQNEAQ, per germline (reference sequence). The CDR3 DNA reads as TGTGCCAGCAGCTTATCTACAGGGTACCAAGAGACCCAGTACTTC. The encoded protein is CASSLSTGYQETQYF.

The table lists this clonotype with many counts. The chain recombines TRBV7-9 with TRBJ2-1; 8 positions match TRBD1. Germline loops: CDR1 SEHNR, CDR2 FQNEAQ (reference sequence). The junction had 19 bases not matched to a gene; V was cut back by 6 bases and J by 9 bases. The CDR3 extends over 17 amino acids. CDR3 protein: CASSSEWTGRFRGEQFF. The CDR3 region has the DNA TGTGCCAGCAGTTCCGAATGGACAGGGCGTTTTAGGGGTGAGCAGTTCTTC. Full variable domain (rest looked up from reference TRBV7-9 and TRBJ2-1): DTGVSQNPRHKITKRGQNVTFRCDPISEHNRLYWYRQTLGQGPEFLTYFQNEAQLEKSRLLSDRFSAERPKGSFSTLEIQRTEQGDSAMYLCASSSEWTGRFRGEQFFGPGTRLTVL.

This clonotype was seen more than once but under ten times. The chain's CDR3 is CASSLRDGVDTQYF. The CDR3 DNA is TGTGCCAGCAGCTTGAGGGACGGGGTCGATACGCAGTATTTT. V and J are TRBV7-4 and TRBJ2-3, with D perhaps TRBD1 or TRBD2 (5 bases each). V lost 3 bases and J 6 bases, leaving 13 bases between the germline ends. The germline gives CDR1 SGHVT, CDR2 SQSDAQ. The CDR3 is made up of 14 amino acids. Variable domain in full (rest from reference TRBV7-4 and TRBJ2-3): GAGVSQSPRYKVAKRGRDVALRCDSISGHVTLYWYRQTLGQGSEVLTYSQSDAQRDKSGRPSGRFSAERPERSVSTLKIQRTEQGDSAVYLCASSLRDGVDTQYFGPGTRLTVL.

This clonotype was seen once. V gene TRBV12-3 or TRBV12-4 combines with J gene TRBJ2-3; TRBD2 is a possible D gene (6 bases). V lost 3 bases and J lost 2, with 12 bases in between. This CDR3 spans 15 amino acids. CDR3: CASSLLRGYTDTQYF. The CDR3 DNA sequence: TGTGCCAGCAGTTTGTTGCGGGGATACACAGATACGCAGTATTTT.

The CDR3 region is CASSQDLDRRIFLNTEAFF. The CDR3 DNA reads TGCGCCAGCAGCCAAGACTTGGACAGGAGAATATTCCTGAACACTGAAGCTTTCTTT. The rearrangement uses TRBV4-3 and TRBJ1-1; 7 bases align to TRBD1. In germline, CDR1 is LGHNA, CDR2 YSLEER. The junction had 13 bases not matched to a gene; V was cut back by 0 bases and J by 0 bases. The CDR3 is made up of 19 amino acids.

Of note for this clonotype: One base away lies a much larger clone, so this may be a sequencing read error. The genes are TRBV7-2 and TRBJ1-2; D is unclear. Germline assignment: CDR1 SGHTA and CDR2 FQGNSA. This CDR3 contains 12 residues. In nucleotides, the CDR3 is TGTGTCAGCAGCCCCGGGCCCAGCCTGATACCCTTC. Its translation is CVSSPGPSLIPF.

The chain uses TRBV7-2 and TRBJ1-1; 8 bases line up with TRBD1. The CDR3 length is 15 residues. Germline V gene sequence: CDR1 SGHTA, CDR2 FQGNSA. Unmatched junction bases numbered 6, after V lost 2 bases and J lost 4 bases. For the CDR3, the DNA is TGTGCCAGCAGCTTAAACAGGGGGGCCAGCACTGAAGCTTTCTTT. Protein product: CASSLNRGASTEAFF. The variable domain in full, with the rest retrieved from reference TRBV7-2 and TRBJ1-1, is GAGVSQSPSNKVTEKGKDVELRCDPISGHTALYWYRQSLGQGLEFLIYFQGNSAPDKSGLPSDRFSAERTGGSVSTLTIQRTQQEDSAVYLCASSLNRGASTEAFFGQGTRLTVV.

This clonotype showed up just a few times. CDR3 in DNA: TGTGCCAGCAGTGCAGCGCAAATCTCCTATAATTCACCCCTCCACTTT. This translates into CASSAAQISYNSPLHF. This sequence joins TRBV6-1 and TRBJ1-6; D is undetermined. The CDR3 totals 16 residues. CDR1 and CDR2 (germline): MNHNS, SASEGT. Trimming pared 4 bases from V and 0 bases from J, leaving 10 bases between.

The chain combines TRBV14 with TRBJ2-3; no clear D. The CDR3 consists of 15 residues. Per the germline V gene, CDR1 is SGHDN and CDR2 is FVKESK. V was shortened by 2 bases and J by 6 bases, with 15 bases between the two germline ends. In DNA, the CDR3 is TGTGCCAGCAGCCAAAGAATTTCTGGCTTCGATACGCAGTATTTT. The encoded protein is CASSQRISGFDTQYF.

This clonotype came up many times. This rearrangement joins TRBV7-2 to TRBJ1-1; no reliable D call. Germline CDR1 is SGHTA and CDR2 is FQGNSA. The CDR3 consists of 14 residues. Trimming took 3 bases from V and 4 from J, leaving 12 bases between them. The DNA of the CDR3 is TGTGCCAGCAGCTTTGTGGGCAGCCCCACTGAAGCTTTCTTT. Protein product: CASSFVGSPTEAFF.

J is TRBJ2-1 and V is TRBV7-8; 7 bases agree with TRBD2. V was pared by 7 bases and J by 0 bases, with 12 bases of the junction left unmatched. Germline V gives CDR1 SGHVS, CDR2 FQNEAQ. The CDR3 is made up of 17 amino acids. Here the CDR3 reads CASTSSYGGSSYNEQFF. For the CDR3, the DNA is TGTGCCAGCACTTCTTCGTACGGGGGGAGCTCCTACAATGAGCAGTTCTTC. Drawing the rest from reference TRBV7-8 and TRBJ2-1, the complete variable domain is GAGVSQSPRYKVAKRGQDVALRCDPISGHVSLFWYQQALGQGPEFLTYFQNEAQLDKSGLPSDRFFAERPEGSVSTLKIQRTQQEDSAVYLCASTSSYGGSSYNEQFFGPGTRLTVL.

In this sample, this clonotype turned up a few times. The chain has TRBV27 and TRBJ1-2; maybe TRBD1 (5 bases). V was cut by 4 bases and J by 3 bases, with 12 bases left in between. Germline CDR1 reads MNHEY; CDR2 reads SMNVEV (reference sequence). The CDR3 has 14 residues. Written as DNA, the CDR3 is TGTGCCAGCAGTTATGGGGGGGGAGACTATGGCTACACCTTC. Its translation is CASSYGGGDYGYTF.

The CDR3 DNA reads TGTGCCAGCAGTCCCGGGGCGTCTTCAGGGTTCAATGAAGCTTTCTTT. Translating it yields CASSPGASSGFNEAFF. The rearrangement joins TRBV7-3 to TRBJ1-1; perhaps TRBD1 as D (5 bases). With 6 bases removed from V and 7 bases from J, the gap between germline ends came to 24 bases. Per the germline V gene, CDR1 is SGHTA and CDR2 is FQGTGA. The CDR3 runs 16 residues.